A single T cell receptor (beta chain) is shown here with its context. It has no known antigen specificity. Within one base of it there is no much larger clone, and no base qualities were kept. The library was obtained by the immunoSEQ multiplex PCR assay. For the multiplex PCR, a mixture combining 60 forward primers for TCR Vbeta segments and 13 reverse primers for TCR Jbeta segments was used. A multiplex PCR assay on genomic DNA amplified the CDR3 region of rearranged TCR beta genes. On the Illumina HiSeq System, the amplified TCR beta libraries were sequenced as 87-base-pair reads. In the authors' own workflow: Across the 670 or so repertoires, a later analysis counted 80 million or so unique TCR beta chains, approximately 12 million of which were shared by at least two donors. Raw reads were error-corrected and collapsed into unique sequences with a nearest-neighbor algorithm that merged closely related sequences to remove PCR and sequencing errors. CDR3 sequences were aligned to IMGT reference sequences to assign V, D and J gene segments. Each retained sequence needed at least a six-nucleotide match to both a V gene segment and a J gene segment. Rearrangements were classified as productive when the CDR3 lacked stop codons and remained in frame with V and J, and all other rearrangements were classified as non-productive. Following IMGT convention, CDR3 was defined as the stretch from the second conserved V-encoded cysteine to the conserved J-encoded phenylalanine. The earlier analysis of about 590 of the donors excluded sequences that lacked an unambiguous match to a single V gene segment. In an earlier analysis of approximately 590 of the donors, a V segment was called functional when productive rearrangements were above 56.7%, and segregating when the standard deviation between donors exceeded 5%. A statistical classification framework was built to diagnose cytomegalovirus status from the catalog of TCR beta chain sequences. A later analysis assigned V and J genes by comparing TCR nucleotide sequences with IMGT/GENE-DB human TR gene sequences. Using the TCRdist pipeline, a later analysis assigned CDR3 sequences along with most-parsimonious VDJ recombination scenarios. In a later analysis, each TCR beta chain was defined by its CDR3 amino acid sequence together with its V-gene family, and reads without a unique V-gene family were excluded. To address suspected cross-contamination and a sequencing artifact, a later analysis removed 550 to 750 highly shared, low-generation-probability nucleotide sequences. For each public chain, a later analysis derived a clonal expansion index from normalized ranks of inferred template counts within each repertoire. In a later analysis, generation probabilities were computed with a VDJ recombination model fitted to out-of-frame rearrangements, and the resulting probabilities were checked against IGoR. A later analysis scored TCR-TCR, TCR-HLA and TCR-CMV co-occurrence with hypergeometric tests, applying a repertoire-size bias correction to TCR pairs. A later analysis estimated false discovery rates by permuting HLA or CMV assignments 20 times. A later analysis grouped co-occurring TCRs with DBSCAN, adding TCRdist sequence similarity when clustering within HLA-allele-positive subsets. For co-occurrence clustering, repertoires with fewer than 30,000 or more than 120,000 public chains were excluded, along with 5 or 6 repertoires with anomalous nucleotide sharing. TCRdb carries this immuneACCESS record with in-frame sequences only. Its versions omit some clonotypes, under half of them owing to an unresolved V gene in the studies checked, with the rest unexplained. The D gene and trimming were derived from the DNA, and the V and J assignments and clone size from that table. The table for this sample lists about 120,000 clones; approximately 9.4% of them were counted only once. Approximately 3% of the sample belongs to the ten largest clones.

Inclusive of the bounding cysteine and phenylalanine, the CDR3 is 14 residues long. The entry retains the CDR3 DNA only, 42 bases that are in frame from base 1. Taken from the germline V gene (reference sequence), the CDR1 and CDR2 loops are LNHDA and SQIVND. Deletion took 6 bases off V and 6 bases off J, with a span of 15 bases between the germline ends. The sample is drawn from a study of cytomegalovirus exposure and HLA in healthy donors (dated by TCRdb to about 2017). Concerning the study at large: An earlier analysis of several hundred of the donors reported about 300 Gb of sequence data and about 120 million unique TCR beta sequences obtained from around 180 million T cells. All discovery cohort repertoires had been generated on a single sequencing platform. Among some 410 genotyped donors of the cohort, an average of about 240,000 unique TCR beta nucleotide sequences was sequenced per donor, of which approximately 18% were non-productive. A later genetic analysis used genome-wide SNP genotypes for about 55% of the 666 donors, treating that subset as a discovery cohort. Among the approximately 400 genotyped donors, around 81% belonged to the genetic ancestry cluster associated with self-reported Caucasian donors. Four to six DR-DQ haplotypes were handled as single units for association and clustering, since linkage in the cohort was strong. A separate validation cohort of roughly 130 different subjects was used in addition to the 666-subject first cohort. About 310 gigabases of sequencing data and tens of millions of unique TCR sequences were included in an early release covering under 650 HLA-typed donors. In a later analysis, previously published TCR beta repertoires from 550 to 750 donors were re-analyzed and high-resolution HLA genotyping was added so that TCR occurrence patterns could be studied. HLA typing covered class I and class II loci at four-digit resolution. To predict cytomegalovirus infection status, the study brought together high-throughput TCR immunosequencing, statistical association of individual TCRs with disease status, and machine learning. An earlier analysis of 500 to 650 of the donors applied high-throughput TCR beta sequencing to assess whether each TCR beta V gene segment acted as functional or pseudogenic. The number of typed donors differed by locus: about 620-640 for A, B, C, DRB1 and DQB1; some 540 for DQA1; 606 for DPA1; and roughly 490 for DPB1. The T cell repertoires of roughly 660 subjects were profiled by immunosequencing and related to cytomegalovirus serostatus. The study aimed to test whether signatures of past pathogen exposure could be identified by cataloging public T cell receptors. Donor age, sex, ethnicity and CMV serostatus were compiled together with the repertoire data. Rather than using new phenotypic data, the later analysis identified candidate immune exposures from TCR beta sequences and from how often those sequences occurred across donors.

Overall results and qualifications from the work: A later genetic analysis associated a missense DCLRE1C variant with V-gene and J-gene trimming of TCR beta chains, and an independent cohort replicated the association. Broadly in line with IMGT annotations, most TCR beta V segments showed up in productive rearrangements about 87% or about 30% of the time in an earlier analysis of several hundred of the donors. Linkage disequilibrium might explain the correlated functional status among segregating V segments, but an unknown experimental factor could not be excluded. Cytomegalovirus status was reported to be diagnosed by the classifier with high specificity and sensitivity in both the original and validation cohorts. A few of the identified cytomegalovirus-associated TCR beta chains were confirmed in vitro to be specific for cytomegalovirus antigens. A later analysis found that most CMV-associated TCR beta chains appeared HLA-restricted, with HLA associations seemingly driven largely by CMV exposure. At a false discovery rate of 0.05, a later analysis linked 15,000 to 20,000 TCR beta sequences to specific HLA alleles. The authors suggested that the approach could potentially be generalized to other disease states and immunological phenotypes. Roughly uniform sequencing depth across donors was assumed in presence/absence analyses, although this assumption may not hold. A cluster of highly shared sequence variants was judged likely to represent a technical artifact of the sequencing pipeline. Compared with equally common non-associated chains, HLA-associated TCR beta chains in a later analysis were more clonally expanded and had lower generation probabilities. Assigning TCR associations to individual alleles was difficult when HLA alleles, especially DR and DQ, strongly co-occurred. Because some donors lacked HLA typing at each locus, the association tests relied only on the typed subset. Because counts were too low, approximately 18 rarely observed V segments, including chromosome 9 orphons, were excluded from the earlier analysis of several hundred of the donors. A further reported finding was that TCR beta sequences accurately predicted the HLA-A and HLA-B alleles for most subjects in the first cohort. While some public TCRs were present in many individuals, most TCR sequences turned up only very rarely across donors. According to a later analysis, TCR association rates differed among HLA loci, with DRB1 alleles showing the most associated TCRs and HLA-C alleles showing the fewest. Only TCR beta chains were sequenced in this cohort, and the absence of alpha or paired-chain data limited detectable features. Compared with the roughly 670-donor mean, donors in an Asian-associated ancestry cluster had fewer N-insertions in productive TCRs, according to a later genetic analysis. In the study, some 160 TCR beta chains were listed as associated with cytomegalovirus. For the cohort, immune exposure information was limited to CMV serostatus. Some IMGT-functional V segments, including TRBV6-2 and TRBV6-3, could not be told apart with the 87-base-pair reads, so those segments were excluded. A later analysis reported that several top co-occurrence clusters appeared linked to parvovirus B19, influenza, CMV and Epstein-Barr virus.

In total, 630 or so healthy bone marrow donors made up the cohort. At the time of sampling, every cohort member was nominally healthy, though immune exposures that went unrecorded were likely present. The donor was CMV seronegative and was included in the group of 352 seronegative cohort members. A peripheral blood sample was provided by each donor, and peripheral blood mononuclear cells were used for TCR beta sequencing. Genomic DNA was extracted from the blood cell samples with the Qiagen DNeasy Blood Extraction Kit. The source material was PBMCs. The chain uses TRBV19 and TRBJ1-5; tentative D gene TRBD1, with 6 bases matching. The clonotype was recovered from a man aged 25-40 years in good health and CMV-seronegative. CDR3 region: CASSLTGGRQPQHF. The DNA sequence is TGTGCCAGTAGCTTGACAGGCGGTCGTCAGCCCCAGCATTTT.